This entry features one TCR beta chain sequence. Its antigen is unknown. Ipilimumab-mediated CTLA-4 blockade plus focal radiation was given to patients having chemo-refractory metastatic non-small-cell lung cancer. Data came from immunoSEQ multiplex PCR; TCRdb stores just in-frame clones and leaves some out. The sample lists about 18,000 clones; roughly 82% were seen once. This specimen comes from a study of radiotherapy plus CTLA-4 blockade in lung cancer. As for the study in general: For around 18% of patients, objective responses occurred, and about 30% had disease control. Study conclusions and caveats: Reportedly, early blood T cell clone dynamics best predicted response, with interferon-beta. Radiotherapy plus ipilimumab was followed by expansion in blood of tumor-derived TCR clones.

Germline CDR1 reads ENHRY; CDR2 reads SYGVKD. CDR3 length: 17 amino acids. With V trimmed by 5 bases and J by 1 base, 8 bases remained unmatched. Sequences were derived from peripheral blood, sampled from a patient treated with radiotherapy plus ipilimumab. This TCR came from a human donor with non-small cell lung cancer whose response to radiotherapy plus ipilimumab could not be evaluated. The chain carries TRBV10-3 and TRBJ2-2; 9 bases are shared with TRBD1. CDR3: CAISRQGGSRNTGELFF. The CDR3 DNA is TGTGCCATCAGTCGACAGGGGGGCTCCCGGAACACCGGGGAGCTGTTTTTT.